This T cell receptor beta chain was found in a study of blood T cell repertoires in COVID-19. At the level of the study: The United States, Italy and Spain were the sources of the acute and convalescent COVID-19 samples. From T cells, B-cell-depleted T cells, or PBMCs came the material, which was cDNA or gDNA.

Germline loops: CDR1 LGHDT, CDR2 YNNKEL (reference sequence). J gave up 4 bases and V 2 bases, and 13 bases lay outside the gene matches. The CDR3 is made up of 17 amino acids. Authors' processing steps: By means of reference gene primer amplification, nucleated cell counts were estimated. Sequencing used immunoSEQ multiplex PCR; TCRdb keeps in-frame clones, though not all of them. V and J calls and clone size come straight from that table; D and trimming were deduced from the DNA. The sample shows under 300,000 clones, about three quarters of them seen only once. The gene calls are TRBV3-1 (or the pseudogene TRBV3-2) and TRBJ2-5; 7 nucleotides align to TRBD1. The specimen was peripheral blood. This TCR was recovered from a woman aged 80 or over with acute or convalescent COVID-19. CDR3 coding DNA: TGTGCCAGCAGCCAACCCACGACAGGGTTTGGTGTAGAGACCCAGTACTTC. Translated, it gives CASSQPTTGFGVETQYF.